A selection of T cell receptor beta chains follows, all from one sample in a study of T cell responses to AZD1222 COVID-19 vaccine. Method: immunoSEQ multiplex PCR; TCRdb's copy keeps in-frame clones and lacks some. The repertoire holds approximately 150,000 clones, with 90% to 95% as singletons. Sequencing used peripheral blood, obtained on day 0 of AZD1222 vaccination. Every receptor here comes from an adult in good health. The CDR3 runs from the conserved cysteine through the conserved F or W. The D gene is left open where the match is weak. Not all rows give a size; the values are once, few, many and, for expanded clones, a class.

V gene,J gene,clone size,D gene,CDR3 DNA,CDR3 protein
TRBV6-2/TRBV6-3,TRBJ1-4,-,-,TGTGCCAGCAGTACCCTTGGAACTAATGAAAAACTGTTTTTT,CASSTLGTNEKLFF
TRBV5-4,TRBJ1-3,-,-,TGTGCCAGCAGTACCGTCCGAACAGACACCTCTGGAAACACCATATATTTT,CASSTVRTDTSGNTIYF
TRBV11-2,TRBJ1-1,-,-,TGTGCCAGCAGGCCGAGCTTATATCCGCCCCGCGCTGAAGCTTTCTTT,CASRPSLYPPRAEAFF
TRBV28,TRBJ1-2,once,-,TGTGCCAGCAGTTTAGGGGGGAGGGGGAACTATGGCTACACCTTC,CASSLGGRGNYGYTF
TRBV18,TRBJ2-5,-,TRBD1,TGTGCCAGCTCACTAGTGGACAGGACTTTCCAAGAGACCCAGTACTTC,CASSLVDRTFQETQYF
TRBV30,TRBJ1-1,few,-,TGTGCCCGCTCGAGGGAGGCGAACACTGAAGCTTTCTTT,CARSREANTEAFF
TRBV11-2,TRBJ1-1,-,-,TGTGCCAGCAGCACTACCAGGGTCACTGAAGCTTTCTTT,CASSTTRVTEAFF
TRBV19,TRBJ2-1,-,-,TGTGCCAGTAGTATAGATCTCGTTGGCGGGCAGTTCTTC,CASSIDLVGGQFF
TRBV13,TRBJ2-6,once,-,TGTGCCAGCAGGGACAGCTCTGGGGCCAACGTCCTGACTTTC,CASRDSSGANVLTF
TRBV6-5,TRBJ1-2,-,TRBD1,TGTGCCAGCAATAGCCGGGACAGGGGCTATGGCTACACCTTC,CASNSRDRGYGYTF
TRBV11-2,TRBJ1-1,-,-,TGTGCCAGCAGCTCCTACGAGGATCGGACTGAAGCTTTCTTT,CASSSYEDRTEAFF
TRBV10-3,TRBJ2-5,once,TRBD1,TGTGCCCTAGGGGACAGAGGGGAGACCCAGTACTTC,CALGDRGETQYF
TRBV21-1,TRBJ2-1,once,-,TGTGCCAGCAGCAAAGCGTCGGTAGGGAGGTTACACAATGAGCAGTTCTTC,CASSKASVGRLHNEQFF
TRBV9,TRBJ2-6,-,-,TGTGCCAGCAGCGCCCTTGGGGCCAACGTCCTGACTTTC,CASSALGANVLTF
TRBV5-1,TRBJ2-3,-,-,TGCGCCAGCAGCCCCACAACTGACACAGATACGCAGTATTTT,CASSPTTDTDTQYF
TRBV2,TRBJ1-1,-,-,TGTGCCAGCAGTTCACTAGGCGGGGAAGCTTTCTTT,CASSSLGGEAFF
TRBV3-1/TRBV3-2,TRBJ2-5,-,-,TGTGCCAGCAGCCCTACTGGACAGCCTTGGCAAGAGACCCAGTACTTC,CASSPTGQPWQETQYF
TRBV12-3/TRBV12-4,TRBJ2-4,-,-,TGTGCCAGCAGTCCCGACCGAACTATGGGGTACTTC,CASSPDRTMGYF
TRBV5-4,TRBJ1-2,-,TRBD1,TGTGCCAGCAGCTTAGACAGGGGATATGGCTACACCTTC,CASSLDRGYGYTF
TRBV28,TRBJ1-2,-,TRBD1,TGTGCCAGCAGTTCGGGACAGACCCTAGCTAACTATGGCTACACCTTC,CASSSGQTLANYGYTF
TRBV21-1,TRBJ1-2,-,-,TGTGCCAGCAGCCCAACGGCGGGGAGGTATGGCTACACCTTC,CASSPTAGRYGYTF
TRBV27,TRBJ2-7,-,TRBD1,TGTGCCAGCAGTTTATCGCCCGAAGGGACAGGATACGAGCAGTACTTC,CASSLSPEGTGYEQYF
TRBV11-2,TRBJ2-2,-,-,TGTGCCAGCAGTGAGTGGGGCAAGGCGAACACCGGGGAGCTGTTTTTT,CASSEWGKANTGELFF
TRBV18,TRBJ2-6,-,-,TGTGCCAGCTCACCGTACTCAACAGTCTCTGGGGCCAACGTCCTGACTTTC,CASSPYSTVSGANVLTF
TRBV7-9,TRBJ1-1,-,-,TGTGCCAGCAGCTTTGACCCGGCGGCTTTCTTT,CASSFDPAAFF
TRBV6-5,TRBJ1-2,-,-,TGTGCCAGCAGTTACTCGTCAGGCAGGATCCATGGCTACACCTTC,CASSYSSGRIHGYTF
TRBV9,TRBJ1-1,once,-,TGTGCCAGCAGCCCCGGCCTGAACACTGAAGCTTTCTTT,CASSPGLNTEAFF
TRBV2,TRBJ1-2,-,-,TGTGCCAGCAGGGCGAGTGCTAACTATGGCTACACCTTC,CASRASANYGYTF
TRBV7-9,TRBJ1-2,-,TRBD1,TGTGCCAGCGGACGACAGGGTGGGAACTATGGCTACACCTTC,CASGRQGGNYGYTF
TRBV12-3/TRBV12-4,TRBJ2-7,once,-,TGTGCCAGCACGCAGGGTCGGGGTTCCGAGCAGTACTTC,CASTQGRGSEQYF
TRBV6-2/TRBV6-3,TRBJ1-1,-,-,TGTGCCAGCAGTTGGGGGCTGACAGGTGTGATCACTGAAGCTTTCTTT,CASSWGLTGVITEAFF
TRBV7-9,TRBJ2-1,-,-,TGTGCCAGCAGCCTCGACGGTTCCTACAATGAGCAGTTCTTC,CASSLDGSYNEQFF
TRBV19,TRBJ2-7,-,TRBD2,TGTGCCAGCCGGGAGGCGGGGACTAACTACGAGCAGTACTTC,CASREAGTNYEQYF
TRBV10-1,TRBJ2-7,-,-,TGCGCCAGCAAATTAGACCCTAGCTCTAACGAGCAGTACTTC,CASKLDPSSNEQYF
TRBV28,TRBJ2-7,-,-,TGTGCCAGCAGTTCCCCCGGGTTTATAGGGACCTACGAGCAGTACTTC,CASSSPGFIGTYEQYF
TRBV12-3/TRBV12-4,TRBJ1-1,-,-,TGTGCCAGCAGCCCAGGGGCCCGGGCTGAAGCTTTCTTT,CASSPGARAEAFF
TRBV5-1,TRBJ1-4,-,-,TGCGCCAGCAGCCTCCTGGGGGCAACTAATGAAAAACTGTTTTTT,CASSLLGATNEKLFF
TRBV28,TRBJ1-2,-,-,TGTGCCAGCAGTTTACCCCCGGGGGGGCTGGGTGGCTACACCTTC,CASSLPPGGLGGYTF
TRBV27,TRBJ2-1,-,-,TGTGCCAGCAGTTACGGGGGCCTATCACCGGAGCAGTTCTTC,CASSYGGLSPEQFF
TRBV15,TRBJ2-5,-,TRBD2,TGTGCCACTGGACTAGCGGGGGCCCAAGAGACCCAGTACTTC,CATGLAGAQETQYF
TRBV10-3,TRBJ2-5,-,-,TGTGCCATCAGTGACCCCAGTGGGGTTAGAGAGACCCAGTACTTC,CAISDPSGVRETQYF
TRBV5-4,TRBJ1-2,-,-,TGTGCCAGCAGCTTGGACCTCGGGACTGGTTATGGCTACACCTTC,CASSLDLGTGYGYTF
TRBV10-3,TRBJ2-5,-,TRBD1,TGTGCCATCAGTGAGTCAAGGACAGGGGGCCGGGAGACCCAGTACTTC,CAISESRTGGRETQYF
TRBV25-1,TRBJ2-1,-,-,TGTGCCAGCAGTGAATATCTGAGCTCCTACAATGAGCAGTTCTTC,CASSEYLSSYNEQFF
TRBV5-4,TRBJ2-7,-,-,TGTGCCAGCAGCTTGTCCAGCCCCTACGAGCAGTACTTC,CASSLSSPYEQYF
TRBV25-1,TRBJ1-1,-,TRBD1,TGTGCCAGCAGTGAATATGATGGCAGGGGGACTGAAGCTTTCTTT,CASSEYDGRGTEAFF
TRBV6-1,TRBJ1-3,-,TRBD1,TGTGCCAGCAGTGGGGCCGAACAGGGGGCTGGAAACACCATATATTTT,CASSGAEQGAGNTIYF
TRBV5-5,TRBJ1-5,-,-,TGTGCCAGCAGCTTGGTGGGGGGGTCGAATCAGCCCCAGCATTTT,CASSLVGGSNQPQHF